The clone carrying this T cell receptor beta chain was observed a handful of times. Assay: immunoSEQ multiplex PCR; the TCRdb copy retains only in-frame clones and omits some. The sample carries about 73,000 clones, around 80% recorded once. This sample was included in a study of OX40 agonist ivuxolimab in advanced cancers. The CDR3 loop spans 12 amino acids. Germline V gene data show CDR1 as MNHEY and CDR2 as SVGAGI. V was cut by 5 bases and J by 8 bases, with 7 bases left in between. The V gene is TRBV6-5, the J gene TRBJ1-6; D gene ambiguous. Sequencing used CD4+ or CD8+ T cells sorted from blood, obtained in a trial of the OX40 agonist ivuxolimab. The sequence came from an adult with an advanced solid tumor such as melanoma, head and neck, liver or kidney cancer. CDR3 in amino acids: CASSEAYSPLHF. The DNA of the CDR3 is TGTGCCAGCAGTGAGGCATATTCACCCCTCCACTTT.